One and the same sample provided the 18 T cell receptor beta chains below, sequenced in a study of patients and donors after allogeneic stem cell transplantation. Via MiXCR, TCRdb re-called the RT-PCR reads, giving one row per CDR3 protein. The data hold 70,000 or so distinct CDR3 sequences, with about a quarter observed a single time. The sample taken for sequencing was blood, either unsorted or a sorted T cell fraction (not recorded which). Source of these receptors: a human donor who was either an allogeneic HSCT recipient or a stem cell or donor lymphocyte infusion donor (not recorded which). It is not recorded whose cells these are; they may come from a transplant donor.

The rearrangement joins TRBV19 to TRBJ2-1; D possibly corresponds to TRBD2 (5 bases). The germline gives CDR1 LNHDA, CDR2 SQIVND (reference sequence). CDR3 size: 15 residues. Trimming pared 6 bases from V and 5 bases from J, leaving 17 bases between. The CDR3 here is CASRRTERGHNEQFF. CDR3 in DNA: TGTGCCAGTAGAAGGACCGAACGAGGGCACAATGAGCAGTTCTTC.

A remark on this clonotype: A much more abundant neighbour one base away suggests this may be a read error. The chain joins TRBV10-3 to TRBJ1-5, with D perhaps TRBD1 (6 bases). Germline lookup yields CDR1 ENHRY and CDR2 SYGVKD. This CDR3 is built from 15 residues. Trimming pared 2 bases from V and 4 bases from J, leaving 12 bases between. CDR3 nucleotide sequence: TGTGCCATCAGTGAGAACAGGGCGTGGAATCAGCCCCAGCATTTT. Its translation is CAISENRAWNQPQHF.

J is TRBJ1-2 and V is TRBV18, with D uncertain. This CDR3 contains 16 residues. Germline CDR1 KGHSH, CDR2 LQKENI. Between the trimmed V and J ends, which lost 0 bases and 0 bases, there was a span of 11 bases. The CDR3 region has the DNA TGTGCCAGCTCACCACCCTTAATCCAAGCTAACTATGGCTACACCTTC. It is translated as CASSPPLIQANYGYTF.

This clonotype turned up a few times. This chain uses TRBV12-3 or TRBV12-4 with TRBJ1-6, with D uncertain. The CDR3 loop spans 13 amino acids. Trimming cost V 2 bases and J 3 bases, with 2 bases left between them. CDR3 DNA: TGTGCCAGCAGTTTAAACTATAATTCACCCCTCCACTTT. The encoded protein is CASSLNYNSPLHF.

This clonotype was seen more than once but under ten times. V gene TRBV12-3 or TRBV12-4 combines with J gene TRBJ2-1; 9 bases align to TRBD2. V lost 5 bases and J lost 3; bases outside the gene matches: 5. CDR3 size: 15 residues. CDR3 in amino acids: CASSRLADFYNEQFF. In DNA, the CDR3 is TGTGCCAGCAGTAGACTAGCGGATTTCTACAATGAGCAGTTCTTC.

The table lists this clonotype with a few counts. The chain uses TRBV7-9 and TRBJ1-2; perhaps TRBD1 as D (6 bases). Between the trimmed V and J ends, which lost 1 base and 4 bases, there was a span of 16 bases. Germline-derived CDR1 and CDR2 are SEHNR and FQNEAQ (reference sequence). CDR3 length: 16 residues. Here the CDR3 reads CASSLVTGALRYGYTF. The CDR3 DNA is TGTGCCAGCAGCTTAGTGACAGGAGCCCTCCGCTATGGCTACACCTTC.

The chain has TRBV20-1 and TRBJ1-5; 10 nucleotides match TRBD1. In germline, CDR1 is DFQATT, CDR2 SNEGSKA (reference sequence). J lost 8 bases, V lost 5 bases, and 6 bases had no gene match. The CDR3 spans 13 residues. The chain's CDR3 is CSAAGTGVEPQHF. DNA for the CDR3: TGCAGTGCTGCCGGGACAGGGGTTGAGCCCCAGCATTTT.

Remarks on this clonotype: Here the CDR3 omits its conserved ending phenylalanine or tryptophan, so a read error is the likely source. The rearrangement uses TRBV27 and TRBJ1-1; possible D gene TRBD1, 5 bases. The V and J ends lost 3 bases and 6 bases respectively, with 8 bases between them. This CDR3 has 12 amino acids. Germline V gene sequence: CDR1 MNHEY, CDR2 SMNVEV (reference sequence). The CDR3 region has the DNA TGTGCCAGCAGTTTTCGGGGCTCTGAAGCTTTCTCT. Translating it yields CASSFRGSEAFS.

This clonotype was counted at least ten times. The chain is built from TRBV5-6 and TRBJ2-1; D call uncertain. V was shortened by 0 bases and J by 7 bases, with 20 bases between the two germline ends. Germline lookup yields CDR1 SGHDT and CDR2 YYEEEE. The CDR3 length is 17 residues. As DNA, the CDR3 is TGTGCCAGCAGCTTGGGCCTGGGCGACCGCCTAAGAAATGAGCAGTTCTTC. Encoded protein: CASSLGLGDRLRNEQFF.

This chain connects TRBV10-3 to TRBJ2-7; D is ambiguous. The CDR3 spans 14 residues. From germline, CDR1 is ENHRY and CDR2 SYGVKD. The V and J ends lost 0 bases and 0 bases respectively, with 6 bases between them. CDR3 sequence: CAISESSSSYEQYF. The CDR3 DNA reads as TGTGCCATCAGTGAGTCATCTTCCTCCTACGAGCAGTACTTC.

The chain couples TRBV4-2 to TRBJ2-1, with D possibly TRBD1 on 6 matching bases. Per germline, CDR1 LGHNA and CDR2 YNFKEQ. The CDR3 spans 14 residues. The V and J ends lost 4 bases and 10 bases respectively, with 17 bases between them. The CDR3 nucleotides are TGTGCCAGCAGCCCTAGGACAGATCCTCCCGAGCAGTTCTTC. It encodes CASSPRTDPPEQFF.

This sequence joins TRBV5-1 and TRBJ2-7; possible D gene TRBD2, 5 bases. Trimming shortened V by 5 bases and J by 0 bases, and 9 bases separated the two germline ends. The germline V gene encodes CDR1 SGHRS and CDR2 YFSETQ. The CDR3 sequence is 13 residues long. The CDR3 DNA is TGCGCCAGCAGACGGGAAAGCTCCTACGAGCAGTACTTC. Translated: CASRRESSYEQYF.

Only a few counts were recorded for this clonotype. This sequence joins TRBV20-1 and TRBJ1-1; the D is unclear. V was cut by 5 bases and J by 7 bases, with 17 bases left in between. Per the germline V gene, CDR1 is DFQATT and CDR2 is SNEGSKA (reference sequence). The CDR3 spans 13 residues. The CDR3 is CSAPISATLEAFF. The CDR3 DNA reads as TGCAGTGCTCCCATTAGCGCGACCCTTGAAGCTTTCTTT.

This clonotype was counted between two and nine times. J is TRBJ2-7 and V is TRBV12-3 or TRBV12-4; no clear D gene. V was pared by 4 bases and J by 2 bases, with 9 bases between. CDR3 length: 13 residues. The CDR3 DNA reads TGTGCCAGCAGTTCGTGGCTTACCTACGAGCAGTACTTC. This sequence encodes CASSSWLTYEQYF.

This clonotype was picked up many times. The chain uses TRBV5-1 and TRBJ2-1; 10 bases line up with TRBD2. Germline trimming cut 1 base from V and 4 bases from J; bases unmatched to any gene: 8. The germline V gene encodes CDR1 SGHRS and CDR2 YFSETQ. The CDR3 covers 17 residues. CDR3 nucleotides: TGCGCCAGCAGCTTGACCCCTCTAGCGGGGGTGTACAATGAGCAGTTCTTC. It codes for CASSLTPLAGVYNEQFF.

The CDR3 here is CAISEYRSSGNTIYF. The DNA for the CDR3 is TGTGCCATCAGTGAGTACAGGAGCTCTGGAAACACCATATATTTT. The J gene is TRBJ1-3, the V gene TRBV10-3; D is possibly TRBD1 (5 bases). The V end lost 1 base, the J end lost 0 bases, and 7 bases lay between the germline ends. CDR1 ENHRY and CDR2 SYGVKD come from the germline V gene. The CDR3 spans 15 residues.

The chain employs TRBV5-1 and TRBJ1-1; D not resolved. The V gene lost 0 bases and the J gene lost 8 bases, with 14 bases spanning the gap. The germline V gene has CDR1 SGHRS and CDR2 YFSETQ. CDR3 length equals 14 residues. The CDR3 bases are TGCGCCAGCAGCTTGGCTACCGGACTCGAGGAAGCTTTCTTT. This gives the protein CASSLATGLEEAFF.

There are a few counts of this clonotype. This chain uses TRBV20-1 with TRBJ1-6, with 7 bases aligning to TRBD1. Germline V lookup: CDR1 DFQATT, CDR2 SNEGSKA (reference sequence). With V trimmed by 6 bases and J by 10 bases, 18 bases remained unmatched. The CDR3 spans 16 residues. The CDR3 nucleotides are TGCAGTGCGGGACAGACAGGGCGCTCCTTCAGATCACCCCTCCACTTT. Translation gives CSAGQTGRSFRSPLHF.